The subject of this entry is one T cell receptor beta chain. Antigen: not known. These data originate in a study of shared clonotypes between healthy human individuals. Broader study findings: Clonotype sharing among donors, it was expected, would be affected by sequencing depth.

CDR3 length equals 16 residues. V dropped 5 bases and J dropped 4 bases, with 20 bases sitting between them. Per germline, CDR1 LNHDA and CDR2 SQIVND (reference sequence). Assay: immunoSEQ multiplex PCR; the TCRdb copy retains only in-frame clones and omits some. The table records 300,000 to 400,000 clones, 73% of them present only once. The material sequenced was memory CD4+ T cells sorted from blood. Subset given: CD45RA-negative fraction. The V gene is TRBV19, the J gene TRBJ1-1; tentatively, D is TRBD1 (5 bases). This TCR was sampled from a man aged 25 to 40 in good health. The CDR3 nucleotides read TGTGCCAGTAGTCCCGGGCTGGGGCCGGGAGCCACTGAAGCTTTCTTT. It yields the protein CASSPGLGPGATEAFF.